This is a list of T cell receptor beta chains from one sample in a study of cytomegalovirus exposure and HLA in healthy donors. The table came from immunoSEQ multiplex PCR; TCRdb's copy has only in-frame clones and leaves some out. The sample records 100,000 to 150,000 clones, around 72% being singletons. Source material: PBMCs. These receptors originate from a man aged 25-40 years in good health and CMV-seronegative. CDR3s include the opening cysteine and the closing phenylalanine or tryptophan. The D gene is left open where the match is weak. Expanded clones get a size class; other rows say once, few or many, or leave the size out.

d_gene	abundance	v_gene	j_gene	CDR3aa	CDR3nt
TRBD1	.	TRBV10-1	TRBJ1-1	CASSGPGQHTEAFF	TGCGCCAGCAGTGGCCCGGGACAGCACACTGAAGCTTTCTTT
.	.	TRBV14	TRBJ2-7	CASSPQQGSYEQYF	TGTGCCAGCAGCCCCCAACAGGGTTCCTACGAGCAGTACTTC
.	.	TRBV7-5	TRBJ2-2	CARSLERGSRNTGELFF	TGTGCCAGAAGCTTGGAGCGGGGCTCGAGGAACACCGGGGAGCTGTTTTTT
TRBD1	few	TRBV30	TRBJ2-1	CAWGRQGFGNEQFF	TGTGCCTGGGGCCGACAGGGTTTCGGGAATGAGCAGTTCTTC
.	.	TRBV5-6	TRBJ1-5	CASSLEAEGVIQPQHF	TGTGCCAGCAGCTTAGAAGCTGAGGGGGTCATCCAGCCCCAGCATTTT
.	.	TRBV5-1	TRBJ1-6	CASSLYRYAPLHF	TGCGCCAGCAGCTTGTATCGGTATGCACCCCTCCACTTT
TRBD2	.	TRBV7-3	TRBJ2-3	CASSSSGTSGATDTQYF	TGTGCCAGCAGCTCGTCCGGGACTAGCGGGGCCACAGATACGCAGTATTTT
.	.	TRBV10-2	TRBJ1-2	CASSEAGAYGYTF	TGCGCCAGCAGTGAGGCAGGGGCGTATGGCTACACCTTC
.	.	TRBV2	TRBJ1-1	CASSESGRNTEAFF	TGTGCCAGCAGTGAATCGGGTAGGAACACTGAAGCTTTCTTT
.	.	TRBV30	TRBJ1-1	CAWSPGGTEAFF	TGTGCCTGGAGTCCGGGAGGCACTGAAGCTTTCTTT
.	.	TRBV4-1	TRBJ2-1	CASSHLAVSYNEQFF	TGCGCCAGCAGCCATCTAGCCGTCTCCTACAATGAGCAGTTCTTC
.	.	TRBV27	TRBJ2-2	CASSPVAMIGELFF	TGTGCCAGCAGCCCCGTAGCGATGATAGGGGAGCTGTTTTTT
.	.	TRBV7-2	TRBJ1-2	CASSSSSRSPEYGYTF	TGTGCCAGCAGCTCATCTTCTCGTTCCCCCGAGTATGGCTACACCTTC
.	.	TRBV30	TRBJ2-7	CAWEVGGYEQYF	TGTGCCTGGGAGGTCGGGGGCTACGAGCAGTACTTC
TRBD2	.	TRBV15	TRBJ2-2	CATSSRLAGSTGELFF	TGTGCCACCAGCAGCCGACTAGCGGGGAGCACCGGGGAGCTGTTTTTT
.	few	TRBV5-4	TRBJ1-2	CASSLGRELGYTF	TGTGCCAGCAGCTTGGGCAGGGAATTAGGCTACACCTTC
.	.	TRBV7-2	TRBJ2-2	CASSLVRAGYTGELFF	TGTGCCAGCAGCTTAGTTCGTGCAGGCTACACCGGGGAGCTGTTTTTT
TRBD1	.	TRBV19	TRBJ2-1	CASSIRGQGINNEQFF	TGTGCCAGTAGTATTAGGGGACAGGGGATAAACAATGAGCAGTTCTTC
.	.	TRBV28	TRBJ2-5	CASSSTRYVETQYF	TGTGCCAGCAGTTCGACTAGGTATGTGGAGACCCAGTACTTC
.	.	TRBV5-1	TRBJ2-7	CASSEAYEQYF	TGCGCCAGCAGCGAGGCCTACGAGCAGTACTTC
TRBD2	.	TRBV4-1	TRBJ2-7	CASSQDAGTSGRYEQYF	TGCGCCAGCAGCCAAGATGCCGGGACTAGCGGAAGATACGAGCAGTACTTC
TRBD2	few	TRBV4-3	TRBJ2-3	CASSRRGGPDTQYF	TGCGCCAGCAGCCGGCGGGGGGGCCCAGATACGCAGTATTTT
TRBD1	.	TRBV6-4	TRBJ1-6	CASSDSTGGNSPLHF	TGTGCCAGCAGTGACTCGACAGGGGGCAATTCACCCCTCCACTTT
.	.	TRBV5-4	TRBJ1-2	CASSLDSSGVTF	TGTGCCAGCAGCTTGGATTCGTCAGGGGTCACCTTC